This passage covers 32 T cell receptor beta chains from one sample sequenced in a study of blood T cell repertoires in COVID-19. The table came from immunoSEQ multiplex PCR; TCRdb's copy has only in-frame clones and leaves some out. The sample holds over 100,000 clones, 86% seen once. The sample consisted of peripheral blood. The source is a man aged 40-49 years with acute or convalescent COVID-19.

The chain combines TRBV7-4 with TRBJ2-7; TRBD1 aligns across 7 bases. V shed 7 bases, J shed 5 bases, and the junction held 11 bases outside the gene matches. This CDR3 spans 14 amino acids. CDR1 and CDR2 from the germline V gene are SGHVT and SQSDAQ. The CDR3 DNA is TGTGCCAGCAAAAAGGGACAGCCCCCCCACGAGCAGTACTTC. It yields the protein CASKKGQPPHEQYF.

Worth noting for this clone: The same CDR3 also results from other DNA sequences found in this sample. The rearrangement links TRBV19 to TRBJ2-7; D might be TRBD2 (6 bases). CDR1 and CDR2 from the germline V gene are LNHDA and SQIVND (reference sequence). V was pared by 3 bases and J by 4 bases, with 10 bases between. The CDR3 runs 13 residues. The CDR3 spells CASSIGLAYEQYF. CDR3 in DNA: TGTGCCAGTAGTATTGGGCTAGCGTACGAGCAGTACTTC.

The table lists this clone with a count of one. The CDR3 nucleotides read TGTGCCAGCAGCTTAGCGGCAGGGAGGACTGAAGCTTTCTTT. It is translated as CASSLAAGRTEAFF. The chain employs TRBV7-8 and TRBJ1-1, with a tentative D call TRBD1 (5 bases). Germline assignment: CDR1 SGHVS and CDR2 FQNEAQ. The CDR3 has 14 amino acids. Trimming shortened V by 0 bases and J by 5 bases, and 10 bases separated the two germline ends. The full variable domain, with the rest looked up from reference TRBV7-8 and TRBJ1-1, is GAGVSQSPRYKVAKRGQDVALRCDPISGHVSLFWYQQALGQGPEFLTYFQNEAQLDKSGLPSDRFFAERPEGSVSTLKIQRTQQEDSAVYLCASSLAAGRTEAFFGQGTRLTVV.

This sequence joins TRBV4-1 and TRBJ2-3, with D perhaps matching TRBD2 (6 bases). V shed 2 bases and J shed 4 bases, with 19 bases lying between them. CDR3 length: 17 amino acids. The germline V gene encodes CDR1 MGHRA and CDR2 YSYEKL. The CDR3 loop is CASSQYFYGSVADTQYF. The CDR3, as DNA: TGCGCCAGCAGCCAATACTTTTACGGGAGCGTTGCAGATACGCAGTATTTT.

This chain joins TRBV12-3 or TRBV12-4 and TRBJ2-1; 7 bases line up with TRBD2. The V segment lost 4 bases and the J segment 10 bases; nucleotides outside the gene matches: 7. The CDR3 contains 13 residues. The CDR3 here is CASSSGTITEQFF. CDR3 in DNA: TGTGCCAGCAGTTCCGGGACTATTACCGAGCAGTTCTTC.

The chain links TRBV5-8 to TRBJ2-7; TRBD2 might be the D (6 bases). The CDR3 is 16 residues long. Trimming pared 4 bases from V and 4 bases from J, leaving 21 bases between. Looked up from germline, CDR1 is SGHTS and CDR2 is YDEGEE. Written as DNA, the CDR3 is TGTGCCAGCAGCCGGCGGGACTCCCTTTTCTCTTACGAGCAGTACTTC. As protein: CASSRRDSLFSYEQYF.

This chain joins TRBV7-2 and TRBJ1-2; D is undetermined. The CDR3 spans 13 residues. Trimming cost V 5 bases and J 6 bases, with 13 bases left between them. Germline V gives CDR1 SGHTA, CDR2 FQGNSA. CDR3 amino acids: CASSRGLYDGYTF. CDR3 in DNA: TGTGCCAGCAGCCGAGGGTTGTACGATGGCTACACCTTC.

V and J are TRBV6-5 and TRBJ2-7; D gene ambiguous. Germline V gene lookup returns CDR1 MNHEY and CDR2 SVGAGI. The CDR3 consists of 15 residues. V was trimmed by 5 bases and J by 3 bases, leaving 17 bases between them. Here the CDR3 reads CASSNNQILNYEQYF. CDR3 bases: TGTGCCAGCAGTAACAACCAGATCTTAAACTACGAGCAGTACTTC.

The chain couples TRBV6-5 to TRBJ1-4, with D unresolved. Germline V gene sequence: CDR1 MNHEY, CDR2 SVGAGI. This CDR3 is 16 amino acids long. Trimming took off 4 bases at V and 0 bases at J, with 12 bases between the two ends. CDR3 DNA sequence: TGTGCCAGCAGTTTCCAGACAAGCCCAACTAATGAAAAACTGTTTTTT. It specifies CASSFQTSPTNEKLFF.

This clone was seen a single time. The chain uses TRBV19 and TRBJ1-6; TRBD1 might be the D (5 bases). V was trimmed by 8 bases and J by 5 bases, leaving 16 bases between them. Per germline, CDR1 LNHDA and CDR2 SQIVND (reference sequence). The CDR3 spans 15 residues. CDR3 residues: CASSISGHHNSPLHF. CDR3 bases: TGTGCCAGTTCTATCTCCGGACACCATAATTCACCCCTCCACTTT.

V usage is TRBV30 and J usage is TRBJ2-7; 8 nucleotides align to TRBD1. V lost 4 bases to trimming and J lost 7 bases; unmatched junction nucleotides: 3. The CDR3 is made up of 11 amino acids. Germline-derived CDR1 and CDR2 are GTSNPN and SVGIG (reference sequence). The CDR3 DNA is TGTGCCTGGAACGACAGGGGAGAGCAGTACTTC. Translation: CAWNDRGEQYF.

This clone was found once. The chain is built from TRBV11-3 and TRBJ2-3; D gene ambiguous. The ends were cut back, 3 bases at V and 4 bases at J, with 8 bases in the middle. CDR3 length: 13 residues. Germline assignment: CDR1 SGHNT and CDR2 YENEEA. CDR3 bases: TGTGCCAGCAGCTTGCGGAGTGCAGATACGCAGTATTTT. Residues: CASSLRSADTQYF.

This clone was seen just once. The CDR3 region is CASSLQGSNYGYTF. The CDR3 bases are TGTGCCAGCAGCTTACAGGGCAGTAACTATGGCTACACCTTC. The chain employs TRBV7-2 and TRBJ1-2; D is possibly TRBD1 (5 bases). With 2 bases removed from V and 1 base from J, the gap between germline ends came to 8 bases. This CDR3 has 14 amino acids. In germline, CDR1 is SGHTA, CDR2 FQGNSA. Supplemented by reference TRBV7-2 and TRBJ1-2, the full variable domain reads GAGVSQSPSNKVTEKGKDVELRCDPISGHTALYWYRQSLGQGLEFLIYFQGNSAPDKSGLPSDRFSAERTGGSVSTLTIQRTQQEDSAVYLCASSLQGSNYGYTFGSGTRLTVV.

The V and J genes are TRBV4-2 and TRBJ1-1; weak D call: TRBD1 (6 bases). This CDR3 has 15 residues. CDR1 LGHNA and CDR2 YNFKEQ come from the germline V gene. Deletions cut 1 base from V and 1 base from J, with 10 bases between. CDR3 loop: CASSQVTGQNTEAFF. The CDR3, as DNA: TGTGCCAGCAGCCAAGTCACGGGACAGAACACTGAAGCTTTCTTT.

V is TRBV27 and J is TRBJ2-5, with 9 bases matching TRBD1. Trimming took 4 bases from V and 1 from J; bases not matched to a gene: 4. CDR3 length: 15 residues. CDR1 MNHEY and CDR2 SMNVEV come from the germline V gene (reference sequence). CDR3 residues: CASSSPGQGQETQYF. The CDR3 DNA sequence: TGTGCCAGCAGTTCCCCGGGACAGGGCCAAGAGACCCAGTACTTC.

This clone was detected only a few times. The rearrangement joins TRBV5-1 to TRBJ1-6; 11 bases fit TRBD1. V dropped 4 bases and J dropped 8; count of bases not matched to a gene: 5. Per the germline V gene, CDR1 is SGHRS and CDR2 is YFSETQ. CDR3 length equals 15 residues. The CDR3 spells CASSPTDRGHSPLHF. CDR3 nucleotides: TGCGCCAGCAGCCCAACGGACAGGGGGCATTCACCCCTCCACTTT. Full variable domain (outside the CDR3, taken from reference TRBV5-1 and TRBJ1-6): KAGVTQTPRYLIKTRGQQVTLSCSPISGHRSVSWYQQTPGQGLQFLFEYFSETQRNKGNFPGRFSGRQFSNSRSEMNVSTLELGDSALYLCASSPTDRGHSPLHFGNGTRLTVT.

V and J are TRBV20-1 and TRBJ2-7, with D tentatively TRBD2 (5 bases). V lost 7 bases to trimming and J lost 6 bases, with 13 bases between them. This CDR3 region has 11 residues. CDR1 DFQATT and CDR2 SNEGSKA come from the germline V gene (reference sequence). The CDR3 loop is CSGTELGEQYF. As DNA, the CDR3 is TGCAGTGGAACAGAACTAGGCGAGCAGTACTTC.

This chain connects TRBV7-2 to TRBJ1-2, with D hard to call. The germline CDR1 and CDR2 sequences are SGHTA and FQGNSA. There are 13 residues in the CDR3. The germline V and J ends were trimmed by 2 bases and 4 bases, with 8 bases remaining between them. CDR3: CASSLIEFYGYTF. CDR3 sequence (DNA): TGTGCCAGCAGCTTAATAGAATTCTATGGCTACACCTTC.

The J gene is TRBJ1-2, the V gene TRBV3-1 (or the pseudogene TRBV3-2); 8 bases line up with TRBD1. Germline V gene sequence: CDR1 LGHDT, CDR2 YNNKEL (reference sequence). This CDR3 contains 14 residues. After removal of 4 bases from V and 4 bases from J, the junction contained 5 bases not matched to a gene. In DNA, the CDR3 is TGTGCCAGCAGCCCCTCCGGGACAGGCTATGGCTACACCTTC. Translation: CASSPSGTGYGYTF.

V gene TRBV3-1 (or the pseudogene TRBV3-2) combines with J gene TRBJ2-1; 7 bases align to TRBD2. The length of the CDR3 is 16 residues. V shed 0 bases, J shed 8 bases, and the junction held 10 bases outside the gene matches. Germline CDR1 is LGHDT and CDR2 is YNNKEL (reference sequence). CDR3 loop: CASSQDFVGGRHEQFF. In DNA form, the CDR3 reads TGTGCCAGCAGCCAAGATTTTGTGGGAGGGAGGCATGAGCAGTTCTTC.

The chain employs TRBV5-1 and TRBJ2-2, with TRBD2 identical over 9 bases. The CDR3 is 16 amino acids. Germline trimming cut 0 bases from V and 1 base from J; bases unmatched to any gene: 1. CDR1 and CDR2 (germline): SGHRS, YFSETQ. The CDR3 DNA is TGCGCCAGCAGCTTGGCACTAGCGGGGAACACCGGGGAGCTGTTTTTT. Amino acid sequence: CASSLALAGNTGELFF.

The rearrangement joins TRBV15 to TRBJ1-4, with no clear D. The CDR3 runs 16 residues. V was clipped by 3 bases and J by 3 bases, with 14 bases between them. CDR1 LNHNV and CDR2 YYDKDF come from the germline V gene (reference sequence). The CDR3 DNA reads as TGTGCCACCAGCAGGTCGAGGGCGAGGGCTAATGAAAAACTGTTTTTT. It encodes CATSRSRARANEKLFF.

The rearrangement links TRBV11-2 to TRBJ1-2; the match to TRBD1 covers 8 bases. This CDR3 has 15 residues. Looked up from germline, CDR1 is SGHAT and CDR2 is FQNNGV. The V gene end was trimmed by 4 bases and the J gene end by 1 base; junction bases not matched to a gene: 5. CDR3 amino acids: CASSSRTGSNYGYTF. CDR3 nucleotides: TGTGCCAGCAGCTCCAGGACAGGGAGTAACTATGGCTACACCTTC.

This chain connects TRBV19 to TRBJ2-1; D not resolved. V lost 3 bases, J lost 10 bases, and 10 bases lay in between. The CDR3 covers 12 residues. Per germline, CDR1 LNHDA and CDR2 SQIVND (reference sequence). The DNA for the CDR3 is TGTGCCAGTAGTATTACCCGAAGCGAGCAGTTCTTC. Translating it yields CASSITRSEQFF.

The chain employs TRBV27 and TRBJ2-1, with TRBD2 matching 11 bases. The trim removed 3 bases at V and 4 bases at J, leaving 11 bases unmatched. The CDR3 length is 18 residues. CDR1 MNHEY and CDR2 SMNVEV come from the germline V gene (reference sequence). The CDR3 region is CASSFGASGGYLYNEQFF. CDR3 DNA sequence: TGTGCCAGCAGTTTTGGAGCTAGCGGGGGGTACCTTTACAATGAGCAGTTCTTC.

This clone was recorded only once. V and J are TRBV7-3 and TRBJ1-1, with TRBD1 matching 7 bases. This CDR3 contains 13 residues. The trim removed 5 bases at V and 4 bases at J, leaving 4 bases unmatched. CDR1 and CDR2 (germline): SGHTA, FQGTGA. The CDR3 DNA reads TGTGCCAGCAGCGTACCAGGGGGCACTGAAGCTTTCTTT. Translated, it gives CASSVPGGTEAFF.

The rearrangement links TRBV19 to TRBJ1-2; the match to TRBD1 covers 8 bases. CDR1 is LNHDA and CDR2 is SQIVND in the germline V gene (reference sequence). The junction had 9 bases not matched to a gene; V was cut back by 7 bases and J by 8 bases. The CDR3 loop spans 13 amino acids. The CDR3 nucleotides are TGTGCCAGTAATGATAGACAGGGGTACGGCTACACCTTC. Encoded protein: CASNDRQGYGYTF.

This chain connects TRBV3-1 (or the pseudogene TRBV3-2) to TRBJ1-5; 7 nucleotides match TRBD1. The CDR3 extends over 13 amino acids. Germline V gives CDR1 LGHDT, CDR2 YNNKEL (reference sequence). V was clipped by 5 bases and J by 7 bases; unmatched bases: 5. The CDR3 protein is CASSLYRGQPQHF. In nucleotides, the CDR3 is TGTGCCAGCAGCTTATACAGGGGCCAGCCCCAGCATTTT.

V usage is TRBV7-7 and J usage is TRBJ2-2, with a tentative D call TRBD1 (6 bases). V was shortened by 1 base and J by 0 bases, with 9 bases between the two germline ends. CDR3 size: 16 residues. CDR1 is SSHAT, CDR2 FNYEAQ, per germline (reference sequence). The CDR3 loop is CASSLGRGANTGELFF. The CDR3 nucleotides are TGTGCCAGCAGCTTAGGCAGGGGCGCGAACACCGGGGAGCTGTTTTTT.

In DNA form, the CDR3 reads TGTGCCAGCAGTTGGACAGCGGCAGGGGGCTACACCTTC. This gives the protein CASSWTAAGGYTF. The V call is TRBV27, the J call TRBJ1-2, with D possibly TRBD1 on 6 matching bases. This CDR3 has 13 amino acids. CDR1 is MNHEY and CDR2 is SMNVEV in the germline V gene (reference sequence). Trimming took 4 bases from V and 8 from J, leaving 14 bases between them.

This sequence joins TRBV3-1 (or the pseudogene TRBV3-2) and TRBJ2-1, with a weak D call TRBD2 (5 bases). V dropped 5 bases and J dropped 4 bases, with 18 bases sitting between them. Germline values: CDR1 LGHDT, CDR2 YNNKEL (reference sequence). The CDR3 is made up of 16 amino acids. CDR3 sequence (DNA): TGTGCCAGCAGCAGTTCCGGGATCGGGGATTACAATGAGCAGTTCTTC. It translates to CASSSSGIGDYNEQFF.

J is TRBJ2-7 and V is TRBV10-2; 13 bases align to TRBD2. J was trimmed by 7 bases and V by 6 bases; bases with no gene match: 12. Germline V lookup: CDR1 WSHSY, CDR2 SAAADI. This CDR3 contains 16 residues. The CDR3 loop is CASRRTSGRGWNEQYF. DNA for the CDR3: TGCGCCAGCAGGAGGACTAGCGGGAGAGGTTGGAATGAGCAGTACTTC.